What follows describes a single TCR beta chain. The sample contains more than one DNA sequence encoding this CDR3. The sample originates from a study of blood T cell repertoires in COVID-19. CDR1 MNHEY and CDR2 SVGAGI come from the germline V gene. Trimming pared 0 bases from V and 1 base from J, leaving 6 bases between. This CDR3 contains 14 residues. Some clones are missing from TCRdb's copy, which holds only in-frame ones; the method was immunoSEQ multiplex PCR. The sample lists 350,000 to 500,000 clones, roughly 88% occurring once. The TCR comes from a woman aged 18-30 years who had been exposed to COVID-19. V is TRBV6-5 and J is TRBJ1-1; D unresolved. Sequencing was carried out using PBMCs or T cells enriched from blood (not recorded which). As DNA, the CDR3 is TGTGCCAGCAGTTACTCCGCAGGGAACACTGAAGCTTTCTTT. It codes for CASSYSAGNTEAFF.